The rows below give T cell receptor beta chains drawn from one sample of a study of cytomegalovirus exposure and HLA in healthy donors. Produced via immunoSEQ multiplex PCR; TCRdb's table is partial and in-frame only. In the table there are approximately 100,000 clones, over 70% of which are singletons. Sequencing was done on a sample of PBMCs. Source of these receptors: a woman aged 40 to 49 in good health and CMV-seronegative. Each CDR3 is given with its conserved first and last residue. A D gene is named only where the DNA matches it firmly. Expanded clones get a size class; other rows say once, few or many, or leave the size out.

TRBV5-1	-	-	14	TRBJ2-1	CASSLEGAYNEQFF	TGCGCCAGCAGCTTGGAGGGGGCCTACAATGAGCAGTTCTTC
TRBV10-3	-	-	15	TRBJ2-4	CAISESASQDDIQYF	TGTGCCATCAGTGAGTCGGCTAGCCAGGATGACATTCAGTACTTC
TRBV6-5	-	TRBD2	15	TRBJ2-1	CASSLSSGVYNEQFF	TGTGCCAGCAGCCTTTCTAGCGGGGTCTACAATGAGCAGTTCTTC
TRBV6-1	-	-	14	TRBJ1-1	CASTRQDMNTEAFF	TGTGCCAGCACTCGACAGGACATGAACACTGAAGCTTTCTTT
TRBV5-1	-	-	15	TRBJ2-7	CASSLRDSRPSEQYF	TGCGCCAGCAGCTTACGCGACAGCCGGCCCAGCGAGCAGTACTTC
TRBV19	-	-	14	TRBJ1-1	CASSIGDRNTEAFF	TGTGCCAGTAGTATAGGCGACAGGAACACTGAAGCTTTCTTT
TRBV27	-	TRBD2	15	TRBJ2-1	CASSVSGGPYNEQFF	TGTGCCAGCAGTGTTAGCGGGGGTCCCTACAATGAGCAGTTCTTC
TRBV10-1	-	TRBD2	16	TRBJ2-3	CASSERRGGAQDTQYF	TGCGCCAGCAGTGAGAGACGCGGGGGGGCCCAAGATACGCAGTATTTT
TRBV5-8	-	-	15	TRBJ1-6	CASSLGGEYSKPLHF	TGTGCCAGCAGCTTGGGCGGGGAATATTCAAAACCCCTCCACTTT
TRBV19	-	-	12	TRBJ1-1	CATRTGRAEAFF	TGTGCCACCCGCACAGGGAGGGCAGAAGCTTTCTTT
TRBV18	-	-	14	TRBJ1-2	CASSPLQEGYGYTF	TGTGCCAGCTCACCGCTCCAGGAGGGGTATGGCTACACCTTC
TRBV27	few	TRBD1	14	TRBJ2-7	CASSLGQGVYEQYF	TGTGCCAGCAGTTTAGGACAGGGGGTGTACGAGCAGTACTTC
TRBV5-1	-	TRBD1	13	TRBJ1-2	CASSLGGQSGYTF	TGCGCCAGCAGCTTGGGGGGACAGTCGGGCTACACCTTC
TRBV6-1	-	TRBD2	16	TRBJ2-2	CASSGRTSGITGELFF	TGTGCCAGCAGTGGCCGGACTAGCGGAATCACCGGGGAGCTGTTTTTT
TRBV29-1	-	-	15	TRBJ2-3	CSVVEGTQLADTQYF	TGCAGCGTTGTTGAGGGGACTCAATTAGCAGATACGCAGTATTTT
TRBV5-1	-	-	11	TRBJ2-3	CASSFQDTQYF	TGCGCCAGCAGCTTCCAAGATACGCAGTATTTT
TRBV4-1	-	TRBD1	13	TRBJ2-7	CASSPDRAYEQYF	TGCGCCAGCAGCCCAGACAGGGCCTACGAGCAGTACTTC